These 16 T cell receptor beta chains were all obtained from the same sample, sequenced in a study of control samples from healthy donors and cancer patients (dated by TCRdb to between 2020 and 2021). Libraries were prepared through the immunoSEQ multiplex PCR assay. What TCRdb holds here is the immuneACCESS table cut down to in-frame rearrangements. Part of the clones is not present; checked against another copy, under half of the missing clones reflect an unresolved V gene, and the others are unexplained. The sample table lists some 89,000 clones, approximately 86% of them with a count of one. The top ten clonotypes cover over 20% of the sample. The specimen sequenced was blood. The receptors here all came from a young man in good health.

A single count supports this clone. This chain connects TRBV12-3 or TRBV12-4 to TRBJ1-4; TRBD1 matches at 7 bases. The length of the CDR3 is 11 residues. After removal of 5 bases from V and 13 bases from J, the junction contained 4 bases not matched to a gene. For the CDR3, the DNA is TGTGCCAGCAGTCCAGGGGGTATACTGTTTTTT. Translating gives CASSPGGILFF.

V gene TRBV24-1 combines with J gene TRBJ1-2; no firm D call. The CDR3 totals 14 residues. Germline V gives CDR1 KGHDR, CDR2 SFDVKD. The V gene lost 4 bases and the J gene lost 3 bases, with 11 bases spanning the gap. The CDR3 loop is CATSDTTAYYGYTF. In nucleotides, the CDR3 is TGTGCCACCAGTGACACAACAGCTTACTATGGCTACACCTTC.

The J gene is TRBJ1-4, the V gene TRBV12-5, with D perhaps matching TRBD1 (6 bases). V lost 5 bases and J lost 8, with 12 bases in between. The CDR3 has 13 amino acids. Germline values: CDR1 LGHNT, CDR2 FRNRAP. The CDR3 reads CASGVGAGEKLFF. In DNA, the CDR3 is TGTGCTAGTGGTGTGGGGGCTGGGGAAAAACTGTTTTTT.

This sequence joins TRBV5-1 and TRBJ1-2, with 8 bases fitting TRBD1. Germline V gene sequence: CDR1 SGHRS, CDR2 YFSETQ. This CDR3 is 14 amino acids long. V lost 4 bases, J lost 7 bases, and 9 bases stayed unmatched. The CDR3 DNA follows: TGCGCCAGCAGCGTCCGGACAGGGACGGCTGGCTACACCTTC. It is translated as CASSVRTGTAGYTF.

The chain employs TRBV6-5 and TRBJ2-5, with D perhaps matching TRBD2 (6 bases). CDR1 and CDR2 (germline): MNHEY, SVGAGI. This CDR3 comprises 12 residues. V was shortened by 7 bases and J by 5 bases, with 11 bases between the two germline ends. The CDR3 bases are TGTGCCAGCATCCCCGCGGGGGAGACCCAGTACTTC. This encodes CASIPAGETQYF.

The chain links TRBV30 to TRBJ1-5; possible D gene TRBD1, 5 bases. V was shortened by 5 bases and J by 3 bases, with 17 bases between the two germline ends. The germline gives CDR1 GTSNPN, CDR2 SVGIG (reference sequence). This CDR3 comprises 15 residues. Here the CDR3 reads CAWSSLAGTNQPQHF. In nucleotides, the CDR3 is TGTGCCTGGTCCTCCCTAGCGGGGACCAATCAGCCCCAGCATTTT.

The chain has TRBV7-3 and TRBJ2-1, with D possibly being TRBD2 (6 bases). The germline gives CDR1 SGHTA, CDR2 FQGTGA. The V gene lost 3 bases and the J gene lost 10 bases, with 10 bases spanning the gap. The CDR3 sequence is 12 residues long. In nucleotides, the CDR3 is TGTGCCAGCAGCTTTCCGGGACTGGAGCAGTTCTTC. As protein: CASSFPGLEQFF.

The chain has TRBV6-1 and TRBJ1-5; 8 bases are shared with TRBD1. The J segment lost 1 base and the V segment lost 0 bases, leaving 11 bases of the junction unmatched. The CDR3 loop spans 19 amino acids. The germline V gene encodes CDR1 MNHNS and CDR2 SASEGT. Written as DNA, the CDR3 is TGTGCCAGCAGTGAAGCGGTGGACAGGGTGGTGGCGAGCAATCAGCCCCAGCATTTT. Amino acids: CASSEAVDRVVASNQPQHF.

The chain employs TRBV6-5 and TRBJ2-5; TRBD1 might be the D (5 bases). V was pared by 6 bases and J by 0 bases, with 14 bases between. CDR3 size: 15 residues. Germline CDR1 is MNHEY and CDR2 is SVGAGI. The CDR3 sequence is CASRPQPGYQETQYF. In nucleotides, the CDR3 is TGTGCCAGCAGACCCCAACCAGGGTACCAAGAGACCCAGTACTTC.

This chain joins TRBV30 and TRBJ1-1; D gene uncertain. Between the trimmed V and J ends, which lost 0 bases and 4 bases, there was a span of 9 bases. The germline CDR1 and CDR2 sequences are GTSNPN and SVGIG (reference sequence). This CDR3 has 13 amino acids. The CDR3 nucleotides are TGTGCCTGGAGTGTACGGGAGTTCACTGAAGCTTTCTTT. Translated: CAWSVREFTEAFF. The full variable domain, in which reference TRBV30 and TRBJ1-1 provide the parts outside the CDR3, is SQTIHQWPATLVQPVGSPLSLECTVEGTSNPNLYWYRQAAGRGLQLLFYSVGIGQISSEVPQNLSASRPQDRQFILSSKKLLLSDSGFYLCAWSVREFTEAFFGQGTRLTVV.

The chain couples TRBV6-5 to TRBJ1-2; 10 bases are a match to TRBD1. The germline V gene encodes CDR1 MNHEY and CDR2 SVGAGI. The CDR3 is made up of 14 amino acids. V shed 6 bases and J 4 bases; nucleotides not matched to a gene: 5. CDR3 bases: TGTGCCAGCAGAAGGGGACAGGGGACCTATGGCTACACCTTC. Encoded protein: CASRRGQGTYGYTF.

The sample holds one count of this clone. The rearrangement joins TRBV19 to TRBJ2-7, with D uncertain. The CDR3 consists of 12 residues. The ends were cut back, 5 bases at V and 3 bases at J, with 8 bases in the middle. Germline V lookup: CDR1 LNHDA, CDR2 SQIVND (reference sequence). The CDR3: CASSEGYYEQYF. The CDR3 DNA is TGTGCCAGTAGTGAAGGGTACTACGAGCAGTACTTC. Full variable domain (missing parts from reference TRBV19 and TRBJ2-7): DGGITQSPKYLFRKEGQNVTLSCEQNLNHDAMYWYRQDPGQGLRLIYYSQIVNDFQKGDIAEGYSVSREKKESFPLTVTSAQKNPTAFYLCASSEGYYEQYFGPGTRLTVT.

This clone has a count of ten or more. This chain connects TRBV6-5 to TRBJ2-1, with TRBD2 as a possible D gene (6 bases). V was trimmed by 7 bases and J by 4 bases, leaving 17 bases between them. Germline CDR1 is MNHEY and CDR2 is SVGAGI. The CDR3 extends over 15 amino acids. The CDR3 sequence: CASMGLAGTYNEQFF. The CDR3 bases are TGTGCCAGCATGGGTTTGGCAGGGACTTACAATGAGCAGTTCTTC.

The chain joins TRBV6-5 to TRBJ2-6; perhaps TRBD1 as D (6 bases). This CDR3 region has 16 residues. Germline CDR1 and CDR2: MNHEY and SVGAGI. Deletions cut 1 base from V and 0 bases from J, with 7 bases between. In DNA, the CDR3 is TGTGCCAGCAGTTACTACAGGGCCTCTGGGGCCAACGTCCTGACTTTC. This gives the protein CASSYYRASGANVLTF.

The V call is TRBV7-9, the J call TRBJ1-6; 7 bases match TRBD1. With 5 bases clipped from V and 5 bases from J, the junction kept 6 bases outside the gene matches. CDR3 length equals 15 residues. Germline values: CDR1 SEHNR, CDR2 FQNEAQ (reference sequence). In DNA, the CDR3 is TGTGCCAGCAGCCCGGGGACAGAGAATAATTCACCCCTCCACTTT. It translates to CASSPGTENNSPLHF.

This clone has only a few counts. The rearrangement links TRBV5-4 to TRBJ2-7; D possibly matches TRBD1 or TRBD2 (5 bases each). The CDR3 is 14 amino acids. Germline loops: CDR1 SGHNT, CDR2 YYREEE (reference sequence). Deletions cut 2 bases from V and 6 bases from J, with 15 bases between. The CDR3 here is CASSFNGMGVEQYF. CDR3 DNA sequence: TGTGCCAGCAGCTTCAACGGGATGGGGGTCGAGCAGTACTTC.